The 13 T cell receptor beta chains given below trace back to one sample, sequenced in a study of blood T cell dynamics during melanoma immunotherapy (dated by TCRdb to the early 2020s). This specimen's time point label, per the study, means: pre-treatment baseline. Preparation of the library involved the immunoSEQ multiplex PCR assay. Entries here come from immuneACCESS through TCRdb and include only in-frame sequences with V and J called. Some clones fail to appear in such tables; in the studies checked, an unresolved V gene covers under half of the shortfall, and the cause of the remainder is unknown. The sample yields 9,700 or so clones; 70% to 90% were counted once. The ten biggest clones cover roughly 32% of the sample. Sequences were derived from blood, sampled from a patient treated with checkpoint blockade. Source of these receptors: a human donor with melanoma.

The chain couples TRBV10-1 to TRBJ2-1; D remains ambiguous. The CDR3 is made up of 13 amino acids. CDR1 and CDR2 (germline): WNHNN, SYGVQD (reference sequence). The V and J ends lost 2 bases and 1 base respectively, with 3 bases between them. The CDR3 is CASSEGSYNEQFF. In nucleotides, the CDR3 is TGCGCCAGCAGTGAGGGGTCCTACAATGAGCAGTTCTTC.

The chain joins TRBV6-4 to TRBJ2-5; D is unclear. Germline lookup yields CDR1 MRHNA and CDR2 SNTAGT. This CDR3 comprises 13 residues. The V end was cut by 6 bases, the J end by 5 bases, with 13 bases between. CDR3 bases: TGTGCCAGCAGGGCCCAGTGGGGTGAGACCCAGTACTTC. It specifies CASRAQWGETQYF.

This chain connects TRBV11-3 to TRBJ2-7, with 9 nucleotides matching TRBD1. Germline CDR1 is SGHNT and CDR2 is YENEEA. V lost 5 bases and J lost 3; bases outside the gene matches: 5. The CDR3 has 14 amino acids. CDR3 in amino acids: CASSPRQGGYEQYF. For the CDR3, the DNA is TGTGCCAGCAGCCCGCGACAGGGGGGCTACGAGCAGTACTTC.

This chain joins TRBV6-5 and TRBJ2-3; D gene uncertain. Trimming cost V 3 bases and J 6 bases, with 16 bases left between them. Germline V gene lookup returns CDR1 MNHEY and CDR2 SVGAGI. This CDR3 is built from 15 residues. CDR3 region: CASSYFWTGQDTQYF. CDR3 DNA sequence: TGTGCCAGCAGTTATTTTTGGACCGGGCAGGATACGCAGTATTTT.

V usage is TRBV4-1 and J usage is TRBJ1-4; weak D call: TRBD1 (6 bases). V lost 3 bases and J 3 bases, leaving 14 bases between the germline ends. CDR3 length: 16 residues. Germline loops: CDR1 MGHRA, CDR2 YSYEKL. In DNA form, the CDR3 reads TGCGCCAGCAGCCAGAACCCCAGGGGCCCTAATGAAAAACTGTTTTTT. Protein: CASSQNPRGPNEKLFF.

CDR3 amino acids: CASRAAGPTDTQYF. DNA for the CDR3: TGTGCCAGCAGAGCGGCGGGGCCCACAGATACGCAGTATTTT. The rearrangement joins TRBV6-6 to TRBJ2-3, with D possibly being TRBD2 (6 bases). The CDR3 has 14 amino acids. With 6 bases removed from V and 2 bases from J, the gap between germline ends came to 12 bases. Per the germline V gene, CDR1 is MNHNY and CDR2 is SVGAGI (reference sequence).

As for this clone: One end of the junction fails to match germline, which may point to a read error. The chain carries TRBV28 and TRBJ1-1; no clear D. CDR1 and CDR2 (germline): MDHEN, SYDVKM. The CDR3 is made up of 12 amino acids. The CDR3 DNA sequence: TGTGCCAGCAATTTACCCCACACTGAAGCTTTCTTT. Protein: CASNLPHTEAFF.

This chain uses TRBV27 with TRBJ2-1; 7 nucleotides align to TRBD2. The germline V gene has CDR1 MNHEY and CDR2 SMNVEV (reference sequence). This CDR3 is 12 amino acids long. After removal of 4 bases from V and 6 bases from J, the junction contained 0 bases not matched to a gene. As DNA, the CDR3 is TGTGCCAGCAGTTGGGGGGGCAATGAGCAGTTCTTC. It is translated as CASSWGGNEQFF.

This chain uses TRBV18 with TRBJ2-1; 9 nucleotides agree with TRBD2. This CDR3 comprises 17 residues. Looked up from germline, CDR1 is KGHSH and CDR2 is LQKENI. With V trimmed by 0 bases and J by 4 bases, 7 bases remained unmatched. The CDR3 region is CASSPPRPGLAYNEQFF. The DNA of the CDR3 is TGTGCCAGCTCACCACCCCGCCCGGGACTAGCATACAATGAGCAGTTCTTC.

The V gene is TRBV19, the J gene TRBJ2-7; D is perhaps TRBD1 (5 bases). Germline V gives CDR1 LNHDA, CDR2 SQIVND (reference sequence). Deletions cut 2 bases from V and 5 bases from J, with 13 bases between. The CDR3 has 14 residues. The CDR3 DNA reads as TGTGCCAGTAGTATAAGGGGCTGGAACAACGAGCAGTACTTC. It specifies CASSIRGWNNEQYF.

This clone occurred a few times. The CDR3 loop reads CASSPRELGTYEQYF. The DNA for the CDR3 is TGTGCCAGCAGTCCCAGGGAGCTGGGGACCTACGAGCAGTACTTC. The chain carries TRBV6-1 and TRBJ2-7; D may be TRBD1 or TRBD2 (5 bases each). CDR3 length: 15 amino acids. CDR1 and CDR2 from the germline V gene are MNHNS and SASEGT. Trimming stripped 5 bases from V and 2 bases from J, with 16 bases between.

The rearrangement links TRBV5-1 to TRBJ2-1; 11 bases align to TRBD2. The V gene end was trimmed by 4 bases and the J gene end by 1 base; junction bases not matched to a gene: 7. Germline V gives CDR1 SGHRS, CDR2 YFSETQ. This CDR3 has 17 amino acids. Here the CDR3 DNA reads TGCGCCAGCAGCATGGGGACTAGCGGACTTTCCTACAATGAGCAGTTCTTC. Its protein product is CASSMGTSGLSYNEQFF. Complete variable domain (other parts from reference TRBV5-1 and TRBJ2-1): KAGVTQTPRYLIKTRGQQVTLSCSPISGHRSVSWYQQTPGQGLQFLFEYFSETQRNKGNFPGRFSGRQFSNSRSEMNVSTLELGDSALYLCASSMGTSGLSYNEQFFGPGTRLTVL.

This chain joins TRBV18 and TRBJ2-7, with 8 bases aligning to TRBD1. The length of the CDR3 is 14 residues. Germline V gene lookup returns CDR1 KGHSH and CDR2 LQKENI. Losses at the gene ends were 0 bases for V and 4 bases for J; bases not matched to a gene: 2. The CDR3 sequence: CASSPPGTGYEQYF. The CDR3 nucleotides are TGTGCCAGCTCACCACCAGGGACAGGTTACGAGCAGTACTTC.